The 4 T cell receptor beta chains below were found in one sample sequenced in a study of STAT5B mutations in CD4+ large granular lymphocyte leukemia. Some clones are missing from TCRdb's copy, which holds only in-frame ones; the method was immunoSEQ multiplex PCR. The table records under 35,000 clones, roughly 70% of them present only once. Sequencing was performed on CD4+ T cells from blood buffy coats. These receptors all stem from a human donor in good health.

The chain combines TRBV7-2 with TRBJ2-3; D ambiguous. Germline V gene data show CDR1 as SGHTA and CDR2 as FQGNSA. Trimming shortened V by 5 bases and J by 8 bases, and 20 bases separated the two germline ends. The CDR3 loop spans 15 amino acids. The CDR3 sequence is CASSEGPPKEGTQYF. The CDR3 DNA reads as TGTGCCAGCAGCGAAGGACCACCTAAGGAAGGTACGCAGTATTTT.

This clone was detected only once. The chain joins TRBV28 to TRBJ2-3; 7 bases line up with TRBD1. This CDR3 has 14 amino acids. V trimming: 7 bases; J trimming: 5 bases; junction bases outside the gene matches: 9. Germline lookup yields CDR1 MDHEN and CDR2 SYDVKM. Here the CDR3 reads CASIPGGRGDTQYF. The CDR3, as DNA: TGTGCCAGCATTCCAGGGGGTCGGGGAGATACGCAGTATTTT.

In its sample, this clone was seen a few times. The CDR3: CAISEIGGEKLFF. DNA for the CDR3: TGTGCCATCAGTGAGATTGGCGGTGAGAAACTGTTTTTT. This chain uses TRBV10-3 with TRBJ1-4; D remains ambiguous. This CDR3 comprises 13 residues. Germline values: CDR1 ENHRY, CDR2 SYGVKD. V was cut by 2 bases and J by 11 bases, with 12 bases left in between.

This sequence joins TRBV19 and TRBJ1-3; D is ambiguous. Germline CDR1 is LNHDA and CDR2 is SQIVND (reference sequence). This CDR3 spans 13 amino acids. V was clipped by 2 bases and J by 2 bases, with 4 bases between them. The CDR3 DNA follows: TGTGCCAGTAGTATAAGGGCTGGAAACACCATATATTTT. Translating gives CASSIRAGNTIYF. Supplemented by reference TRBV19 and TRBJ1-3, the full variable domain reads DGGITQSPKYLFRKEGQNVTLSCEQNLNHDAMYWYRQDPGQGLRLIYYSQIVNDFQKGDIAEGYSVSREKKESFPLTVTSAQKNPTAFYLCASSIRAGNTIYFGEGSWLTVV.